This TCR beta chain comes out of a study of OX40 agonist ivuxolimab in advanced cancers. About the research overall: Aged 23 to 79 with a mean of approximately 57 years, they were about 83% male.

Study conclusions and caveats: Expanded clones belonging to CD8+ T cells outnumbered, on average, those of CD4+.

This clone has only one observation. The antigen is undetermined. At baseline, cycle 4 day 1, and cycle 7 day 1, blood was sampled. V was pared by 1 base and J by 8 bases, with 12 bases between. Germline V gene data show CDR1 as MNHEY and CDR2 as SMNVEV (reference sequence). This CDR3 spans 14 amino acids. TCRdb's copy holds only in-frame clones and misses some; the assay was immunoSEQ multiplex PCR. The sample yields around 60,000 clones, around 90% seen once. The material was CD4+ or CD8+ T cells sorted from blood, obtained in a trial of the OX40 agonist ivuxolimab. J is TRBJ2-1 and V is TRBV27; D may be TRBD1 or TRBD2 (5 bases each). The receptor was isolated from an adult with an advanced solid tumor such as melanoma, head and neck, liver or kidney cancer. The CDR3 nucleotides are TGTGCCAGCAGTTTATTAGCCCGGGGCGATGAGCAGTTCTTC. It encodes CASSLLARGDEQFF.